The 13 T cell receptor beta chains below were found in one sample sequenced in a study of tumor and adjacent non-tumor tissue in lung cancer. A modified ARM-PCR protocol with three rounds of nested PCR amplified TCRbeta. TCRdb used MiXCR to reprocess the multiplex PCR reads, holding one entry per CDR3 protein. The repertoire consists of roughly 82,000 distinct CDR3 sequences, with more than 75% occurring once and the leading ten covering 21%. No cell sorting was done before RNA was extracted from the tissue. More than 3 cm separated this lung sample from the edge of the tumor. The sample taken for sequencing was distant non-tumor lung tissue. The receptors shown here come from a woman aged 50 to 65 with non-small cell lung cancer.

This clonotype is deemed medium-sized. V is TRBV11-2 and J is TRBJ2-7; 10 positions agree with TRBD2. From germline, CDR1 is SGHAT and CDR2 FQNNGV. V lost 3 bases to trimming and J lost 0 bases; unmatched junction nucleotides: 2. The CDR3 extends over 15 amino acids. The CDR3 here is CASSFGTSASYEQYF. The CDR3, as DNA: TGTGCCAGCAGCTTCGGGACTAGCGCCTCCTACGAGCAGTACTTC.

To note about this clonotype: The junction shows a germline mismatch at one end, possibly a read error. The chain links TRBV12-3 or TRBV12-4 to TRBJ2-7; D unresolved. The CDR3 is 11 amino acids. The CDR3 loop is CTSRVGLWQYF. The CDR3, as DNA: TGTACCAGCCGAGTAGGGCTGTGGCAGTACTTC.

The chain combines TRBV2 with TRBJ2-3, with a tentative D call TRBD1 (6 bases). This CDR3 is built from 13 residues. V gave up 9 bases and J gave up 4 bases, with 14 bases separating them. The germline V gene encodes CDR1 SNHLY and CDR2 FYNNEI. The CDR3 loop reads CASSRNRADTQYF. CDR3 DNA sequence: TGTGCCAGTAGTAGAAACAGGGCAGATACGCAGTATTTT.

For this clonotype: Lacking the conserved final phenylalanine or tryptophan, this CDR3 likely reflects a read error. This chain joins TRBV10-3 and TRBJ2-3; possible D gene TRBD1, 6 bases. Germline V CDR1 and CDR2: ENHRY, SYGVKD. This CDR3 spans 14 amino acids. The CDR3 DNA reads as TGTGCCAGTATGGACAGCGGTAGCACAGATATGCAGTATTCT. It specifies CASMDSGSTDMQYS.

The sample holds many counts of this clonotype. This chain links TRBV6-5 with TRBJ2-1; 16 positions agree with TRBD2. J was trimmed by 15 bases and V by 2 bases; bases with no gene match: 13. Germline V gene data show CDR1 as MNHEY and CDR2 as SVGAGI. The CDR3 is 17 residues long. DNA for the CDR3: TGTGCCAGCAGTTACGAGTATCCGGGACTAGCGGGAGGGCCGGTGTTCTTC. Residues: CASSYEYPGLAGGPVFF.

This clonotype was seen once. The CDR3 loop reads CASSRPRHRLIGELFF. The CDR3 bases are TGTGCCAGCAGTCGCCCTCGACACAGGCTAATCGGGGAGCTGTTTTTT. The chain employs TRBV6-2 or TRBV6-3 and TRBJ2-2; D is perhaps TRBD1 (5 bases). The CDR3 covers 16 residues. Between the trimmed V and J ends, which lost 5 bases and 7 bases, there was a span of 20 bases. Germline V gene data show CDR1 as MNHEY and CDR2 as SVGEGT.

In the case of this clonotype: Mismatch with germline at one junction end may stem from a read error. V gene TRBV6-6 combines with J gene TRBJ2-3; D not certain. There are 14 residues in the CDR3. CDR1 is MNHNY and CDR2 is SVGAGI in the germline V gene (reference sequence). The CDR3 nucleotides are TGTGCCAGCACCGAATACAGTACCATGGATACACAGTATTTT. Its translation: CASTEYSTMDTQYF.

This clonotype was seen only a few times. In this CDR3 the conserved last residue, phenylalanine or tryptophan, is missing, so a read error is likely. DNA for the CDR3: TGTGCCACAGGGTTTCAAGAGACCCAGTACCTC. Protein product: CATGFQETQYL. The V and J genes are TRBV24-1 and TRBJ2-5; D is unresolved. Germline CDR1 and CDR2: KGHDR and SFDVKD. There are 11 residues in the CDR3. V gave up 10 bases and J gave up 2 bases, with 7 bases separating them.

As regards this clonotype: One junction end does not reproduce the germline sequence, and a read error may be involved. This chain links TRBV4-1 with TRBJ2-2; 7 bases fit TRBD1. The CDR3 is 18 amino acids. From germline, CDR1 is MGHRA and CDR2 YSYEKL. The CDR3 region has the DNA TGCGCCAGCAGCCGAAAAGCCGGGACAGCCGCGAACACGGGGGAGCTGTTTTTT. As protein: CASSRKAGTAANTGELFF.

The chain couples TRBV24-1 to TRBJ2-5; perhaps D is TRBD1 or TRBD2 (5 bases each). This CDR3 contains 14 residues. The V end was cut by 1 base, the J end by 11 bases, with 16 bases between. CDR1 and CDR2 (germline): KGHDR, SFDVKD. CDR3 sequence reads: CATSDFGGLTTQYF. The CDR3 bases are TGTGCCACCAGTGATTTTGGGGGATTGACAACACAGTACTTC.

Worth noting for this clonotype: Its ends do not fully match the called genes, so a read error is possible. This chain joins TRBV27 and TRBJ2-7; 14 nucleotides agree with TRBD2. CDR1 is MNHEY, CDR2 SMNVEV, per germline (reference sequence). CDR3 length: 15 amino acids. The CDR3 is CASSPNGLAGGEHYF. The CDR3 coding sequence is TGTGCCAGCAGTCCAAACGGACTAGCGGGAGGCGAGCACTACTTC.

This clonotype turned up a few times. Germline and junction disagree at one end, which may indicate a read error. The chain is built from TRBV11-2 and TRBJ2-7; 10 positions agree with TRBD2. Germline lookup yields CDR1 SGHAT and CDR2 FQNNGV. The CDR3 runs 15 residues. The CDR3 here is CASSFGTSASCEQYF. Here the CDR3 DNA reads TGTGCCAGCAGCTTCGGGACTAGCGCCTCCTGCGAGCAGTATTTC.

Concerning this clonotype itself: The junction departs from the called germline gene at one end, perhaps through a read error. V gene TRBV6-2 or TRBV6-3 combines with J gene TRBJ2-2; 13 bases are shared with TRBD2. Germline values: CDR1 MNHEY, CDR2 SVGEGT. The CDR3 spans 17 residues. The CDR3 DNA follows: TGTGCCAGCAAGTCCCGGACTAGCGGGAGAAGGACCGGGGGGCTGTTTTTT. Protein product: CASKSRTSGRRTGGLFF.